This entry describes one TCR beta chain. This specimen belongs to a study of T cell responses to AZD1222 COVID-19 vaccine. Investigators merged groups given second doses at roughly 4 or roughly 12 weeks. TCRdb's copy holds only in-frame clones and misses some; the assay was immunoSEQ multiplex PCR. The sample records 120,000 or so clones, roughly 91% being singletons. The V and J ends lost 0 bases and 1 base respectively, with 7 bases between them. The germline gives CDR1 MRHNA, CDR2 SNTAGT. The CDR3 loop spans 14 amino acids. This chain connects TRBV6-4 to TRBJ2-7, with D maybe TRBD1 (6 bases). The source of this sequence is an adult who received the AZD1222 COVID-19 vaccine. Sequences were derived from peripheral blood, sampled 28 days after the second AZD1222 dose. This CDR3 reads CASSDSQGSYEQYF. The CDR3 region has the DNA TGTGCCAGCAGTGACTCACAGGGTTCCTACGAGCAGTACTTC.